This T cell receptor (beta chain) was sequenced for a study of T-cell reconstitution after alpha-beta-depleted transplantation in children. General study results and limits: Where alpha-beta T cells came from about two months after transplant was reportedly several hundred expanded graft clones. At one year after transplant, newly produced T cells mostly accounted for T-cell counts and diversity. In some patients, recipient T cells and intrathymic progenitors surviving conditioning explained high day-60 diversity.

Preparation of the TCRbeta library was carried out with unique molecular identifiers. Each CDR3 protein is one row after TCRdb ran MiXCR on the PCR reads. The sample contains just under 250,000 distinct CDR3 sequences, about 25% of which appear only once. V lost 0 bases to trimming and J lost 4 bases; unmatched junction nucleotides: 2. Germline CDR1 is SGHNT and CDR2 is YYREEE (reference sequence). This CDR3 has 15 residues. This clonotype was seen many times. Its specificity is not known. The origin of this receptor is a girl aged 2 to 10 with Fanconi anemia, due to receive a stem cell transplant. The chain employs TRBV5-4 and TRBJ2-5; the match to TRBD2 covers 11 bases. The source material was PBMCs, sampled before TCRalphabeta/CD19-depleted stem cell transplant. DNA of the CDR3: TGTGCCAGCAGCTTGGTTAGCGGGAGGGCAGAGACCCAGTACTTC. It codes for CASSLVSGRAETQYF.